The subject of this entry is one T cell receptor (beta chain). These data come from a study of blood T cell repertoires in COVID-19. Study summary: Samples representing acute and convalescent COVID-19 were sourced from the United States, Italy and Spain. T cells, B-cell-depleted T cells, or PBMCs provided the cDNA or gDNA that served as material.

Source study methods: Estimation of nucleated cell counts relied on the amplification of reference gene primers. The assay was immunoSEQ multiplex PCR, and TCRdb's table has in-frame clones only and misses some. The V and J calls and the clone size are those of that table, but D and trimming were determined from the DNA. Among approximately 190,000 clones, approximately 84% were seen once, and the ten largest hold about 6.9%. Trimming at V came to 5 bases and at J to 2 bases, leaving 10 bases not matched to a gene. The CDR3 consists of 16 residues. In germline, CDR1 is SGHKS, CDR2 YYEKEE (reference sequence).

Material: peripheral blood. The source of this sequence is a human donor with acute or convalescent COVID-19. The donor label of this sample is uncertain. V usage is TRBV5-5 and J usage is TRBJ2-5, with TRBD1 matching 9 bases. CDR3 sequence: CASSQAVTGGQETQYF. CDR3 nucleotides: TGTGCCAGCAGTCAGGCGGTGACAGGGGGGCAAGAGACCCAGTACTTC.